This T cell receptor (beta chain) appears in the sequencing data of a study of cytomegalovirus exposure and HLA in healthy donors. PCR primers comprised 60 Vbeta and 13 Jbeta primers. The repertoire was sequenced with immunoSEQ multiplex PCR; TCRdb's copy has only in-frame clones and lacks some. This table holds around 75,000 clones. About this clone: Its specificity is unknown.

General study results and limits: There were several of the most significant clusters that appeared linked to common viral pathogens in a later analysis. According to a later analysis, most TCR beta chains associated with CMV appeared HLA-restricted. Some TCR beta chains (roughly 150 of them) were listed as cytomegalovirus-associated. Per a later analysis, HLA-associated TCR beta chains showed more clonal expansion than other, equally common TCR beta chains.

Trimming cost V 4 bases and J 5 bases; bases outside gene matches: 10. This CDR3 is 16 amino acids long. Germline lookup yields CDR1 SGDLS and CDR2 YYNGEE. Sequencing input: PBMCs. This chain joins TRBV9 and TRBJ2-1, with 9 positions matching TRBD2. The TCR originated in a man over 45 in good health and CMV-seropositive. CDR3 sequence reads: CASSPVGGRGDNEQFF. In DNA, the CDR3 is TGTGCCAGCAGCCCCGTCGGCGGGAGGGGGGACAATGAGCAGTTCTTC.